These T cell receptor beta chains were read from a single sample in a study of shared clonotypes between healthy human individuals. Sequencing was performed with immunoSEQ multiplex PCR; in TCRdb, only in-frame clones are kept and a portion is missing. The sample gives about 460,000 clones, more than 70% of which show up once; around 12% is in the top ten. Specimen: PBMCs. The receptors come from a woman between 40 and 55 years old in good health. Some clones in this sample may be carry-over from other donors' samples. Both conserved end residues are part of each CDR3. D genes are given only for firm matches. The size field is filled for only some rows; it gives once, few, many or a size class.

V gene: TRBV19
J gene: TRBJ1-1
D gene: TRBD1
clone size: -
CDR3 protein: CASSFGQGTSEAFF
CDR3 DNA: TGTGCCAGTAGTTTTGGACAGGGTACTTCTGAAGCTTTCTTT

V gene: TRBV9
J gene: TRBJ2-7
D gene: -
clone size: -
CDR3 protein: CASSVGFQASTYEQYF
CDR3 DNA: TGTGCCAGCAGCGTAGGTTTCCAGGCTTCAACCTACGAGCAGTACTTC

V gene: TRBV15
J gene: TRBJ2-5
D gene: TRBD2
clone size: -
CDR3 protein: CATSRDGLSGRAGKTQYF
CDR3 DNA: TGTGCCACCAGCAGAGATGGGCTTAGCGGGAGGGCCGGAAAGACCCAGTACTTC

V gene: TRBV28
J gene: TRBJ2-3
D gene: TRBD2
clone size: -
CDR3 protein: CASSCVLAGSPTPTDTQYF
CDR3 DNA: TGTGCCAGCAGTTGCGTACTAGCGGGGTCACCCACCCCCACAGATACGCAGTATTTT

V gene: TRBV11-2
J gene: TRBJ2-7
D gene: TRBD2
clone size: -
CDR3 protein: CASSLARSSGLYEQYF
CDR3 DNA: TGTGCCAGCAGCTTAGCTAGGTCTAGCGGACTTTACGAGCAGTACTTC

V gene: TRBV5-8
J gene: TRBJ2-7
D gene: TRBD1
clone size: -
CDR3 protein: CASSLGQGNDEQYF
CDR3 DNA: TGTGCCAGCAGCCTAGGACAGGGGAACGACGAGCAGTACTTC

V gene: TRBV27
J gene: TRBJ2-7
D gene: -
clone size: -
CDR3 protein: CASSLSSWGYEQYF
CDR3 DNA: TGTGCCAGCAGTCTCTCCTCTTGGGGCTACGAGCAGTACTTC

V gene: TRBV11-2
J gene: TRBJ1-1
D gene: TRBD1
clone size: once
CDR3 protein: CASSLVSQGAEAFF
CDR3 DNA: TGTGCCAGCAGCTTAGTCTCACAGGGGGCTGAAGCTTTCTTT

V gene: TRBV10-3
J gene: TRBJ2-7
D gene: -
clone size: -
CDR3 protein: CAISGRSSYEQYF
CDR3 DNA: TGTGCCATCAGTGGTCGGAGCTCCTACGAGCAGTACTTC

V gene: TRBV30
J gene: TRBJ2-3
D gene: -
clone size: -
CDR3 protein: CAWSTGTPNADTQYF
CDR3 DNA: TGTGCCTGGAGTACGGGGACACCGAACGCAGATACGCAGTATTTT

V gene: TRBV30
J gene: TRBJ2-3
D gene: TRBD2
clone size: -
CDR3 protein: CAWSVRAGGPDTQYF
CDR3 DNA: TGTGCCTGGAGTGTACGAGCGGGAGGGCCTGATACGCAGTATTTT

V gene: TRBV18
J gene: TRBJ1-5
D gene: -
clone size: once
CDR3 protein: CASSQTDSNQPQHF
CDR3 DNA: TGTGCCAGCTCACAGACGGATAGCAATCAGCCCCAGCATTTT

V gene: TRBV11-2
J gene: TRBJ1-2
D gene: -
clone size: -
CDR3 protein: CASSFRDSPNYGYTF
CDR3 DNA: TGTGCCAGCAGCTTTCGCGACAGCCCTAACTATGGCTACACCTTC

V gene: TRBV5-6
J gene: TRBJ2-7
D gene: TRBD1
clone size: -
CDR3 protein: CASSRLDRGIYEQYF
CDR3 DNA: TGTGCCAGCAGCAGACTGGACAGGGGCATCTACGAGCAGTACTTC

V gene: TRBV10-2
J gene: TRBJ2-7
D gene: -
clone size: -
CDR3 protein: CASSGGAYEQYF
CDR3 DNA: TGCGCCAGCAGTGGGGGGGCCTACGAGCAGTACTTC

V gene: TRBV21-1
J gene: TRBJ2-5
D gene: -
clone size: few
CDR3 protein: CASSKVGYWLAGEETQYF
CDR3 DNA: TGTGCCAGCAGCAAAGTGGGTTATTGGCTAGCGGGAGAAGAGACCCAGTACTTC

V gene: TRBV2
J gene: TRBJ1-1
D gene: -
clone size: -
CDR3 protein: CASSEGPYVNTEAFF
CDR3 DNA: TGTGCCAGCAGTGAAGGCCCCTACGTGAACACTGAAGCTTTCTTT

V gene: TRBV6-5
J gene: TRBJ1-1
D gene: -
clone size: -
CDR3 protein: CASSTGRGEWTEAFF
CDR3 DNA: TGTGCCAGCAGTACGGGAAGGGGGGAGTGGACTGAAGCTTTCTTT

V gene: TRBV27
J gene: TRBJ2-2
D gene: TRBD1
clone size: -
CDR3 protein: CASSRQGNTGELFF
CDR3 DNA: TGTGCCAGCAGTAGACAGGGGAACACCGGGGAGCTGTTTTTT

V gene: TRBV7-8
J gene: TRBJ2-3
D gene: -
clone size: -
CDR3 protein: CASGLRKSTDTQYF
CDR3 DNA: TGTGCCAGCGGGCTCAGGAAGAGCACAGATACGCAGTATTTT

V gene: TRBV5-1
J gene: TRBJ2-7
D gene: TRBD2
clone size: -
CDR3 protein: CASSFLAGDPYEQYF
CDR3 DNA: TGCGCCAGCAGCTTCCTAGCGGGGGATCCCTACGAGCAGTACTTC

V gene: TRBV6-4
J gene: TRBJ1-5
D gene: -
clone size: -
CDR3 protein: CASGLNGSWQGDQPQHF
CDR3 DNA: TGTGCCAGCGGCCTCAACGGCTCCTGGCAGGGTGATCAGCCCCAGCATTTT

V gene: TRBV9
J gene: TRBJ2-6
D gene: TRBD1
clone size: -
CDR3 protein: CASSVAGQLLEGLPGANVLTF
CDR3 DNA: TGTGCCAGCAGCGTAGCGGGACAGCTCCTTGAGGGATTGCCCGGGGCCAACGTCCTGACTTTC

V gene: TRBV5-1
J gene: TRBJ1-4
D gene: -
clone size: few
CDR3 protein: CASSSQGSLEKLFF
CDR3 DNA: TGCGCCAGCAGCTCTCAGGGCTCCCTGGAAAAACTGTTTTTT

V gene: TRBV25-1
J gene: TRBJ1-2
D gene: -
clone size: -
CDR3 protein: CASSESGQKGLYGYTF
CDR3 DNA: TGTGCCAGCAGTGAATCGGGGCAGAAGGGGCTCTATGGCTACACCTTC

V gene: TRBV27
J gene: TRBJ2-1
D gene: TRBD1
clone size: -
CDR3 protein: CASSLSLFRDRANEQFF
CDR3 DNA: TGTGCCAGCAGTTTATCGCTGTTCCGGGACAGGGCCAATGAGCAGTTCTTC

V gene: TRBV18
J gene: TRBJ1-2
D gene: -
clone size: many
CDR3 protein: CASSPQENYGYTF
CDR3 DNA: TGTGCCAGCTCACCCCAGGAAAACTATGGCTACACCTTC

V gene: TRBV5-1
J gene: TRBJ2-3
D gene: -
clone size: -
CDR3 protein: CASSLAGRTDTQYF
CDR3 DNA: TGCGCCAGCAGCTTGGCCGGACGCACAGATACGCAGTATTTT

V gene: TRBV30
J gene: TRBJ2-7
D gene: TRBD1
clone size: -
CDR3 protein: CAWNLDRGSYEQYF
CDR3 DNA: TGTGCCTGGAACTTGGACAGGGGATCCTACGAGCAGTACTTC

V gene: TRBV19
J gene: TRBJ2-7
D gene: -
clone size: -
CDR3 protein: CASSIGGGPYEQYF
CDR3 DNA: TGTGCCAGTAGTATAGGCGGTGGGCCCTACGAGCAGTACTTC

V gene: TRBV6-4
J gene: TRBJ2-1
D gene: TRBD2
clone size: -
CDR3 protein: CASSDVAGGDHNEQFF
CDR3 DNA: TGTGCCAGCAGTGACGTAGCGGGAGGGGATCACAATGAGCAGTTCTTC

V gene: TRBV10-3
J gene: TRBJ2-7
D gene: TRBD2
clone size: -
CDR3 protein: CAIKTSGTYEQYF
CDR3 DNA: TGTGCCATCAAGACTAGCGGGACTTACGAGCAGTACTTC

V gene: TRBV6-6
J gene: TRBJ1-1
D gene: -
clone size: -
CDR3 protein: CASSYVAGEGTEAFF
CDR3 DNA: TGTGCCAGCAGTTACGTGGCAGGGGAAGGGACTGAAGCTTTCTTT

V gene: TRBV6-6
J gene: TRBJ2-1
D gene: TRBD2
clone size: once
CDR3 protein: CASSYGGLASQNEQFF
CDR3 DNA: TGTGCCAGCAGTTACGGGGGACTAGCTAGTCAGAATGAGCAGTTCTTC

V gene: TRBV5-1
J gene: TRBJ2-3
D gene: -
clone size: -
CDR3 protein: CASSQAGSTSTDTQYF
CDR3 DNA: TGCGCCAGCAGCCAGGCAGGCAGCACTAGCACAGATACGCAGTATTTT

V gene: TRBV30
J gene: TRBJ2-6
D gene: TRBD1
clone size: -
CDR3 protein: CAWSGQGASGANVLTF
CDR3 DNA: TGTGCCTGGTCAGGACAGGGGGCGTCTGGGGCCAACGTCCTGACTTTC

V gene: TRBV7-9
J gene: TRBJ1-4
D gene: -
clone size: many
CDR3 protein: CASSPSTNEKLFF
CDR3 DNA: TGTGCCAGCAGCCCCTCCACTAATGAAAAACTGTTTTTT

V gene: TRBV7-2
J gene: TRBJ2-7
D gene: TRBD2
clone size: many
CDR3 protein: CASSLGPGGPYEQYF
CDR3 DNA: TGTGCCAGCAGCTTGGGTCCGGGAGGGCCCTACGAGCAGTACTTC